These 26 T cell receptor beta chains came from one sample sequenced in a study of T cell responses to AZD1222 COVID-19 vaccine. Only in-frame clones appear in the TCRdb table, and some are missing; sequencing was by immunoSEQ multiplex PCR. The table records 150,000 to 160,000 clones, around nine tenths of them present only once. This specimen consisted of peripheral blood, obtained 28 days after the second AZD1222 dose. All receptors derive from an adult who received the AZD1222 COVID-19 vaccine.

V is TRBV9 and J is TRBJ1-5, with D tentatively TRBD1 (5 bases). Germline lookup yields CDR1 SGDLS and CDR2 YYNGEE. This CDR3 region has 15 residues. Trimming took 3 bases from V and 6 from J, leaving 16 bases between them. CDR3 loop: CASSETSGLGQPQHF. CDR3 DNA: TGTGCCAGCAGCGAGACCTCAGGGCTAGGTCAGCCCCAGCATTTT. Supplemented by reference TRBV9 and TRBJ1-5, the full variable domain reads DSGVTQTPKHLITATGQRVTLRCSPRSGDLSVYWYQQSLDQGLQFLIQYYNGEERAKGNILERFSAQQFPDLHSELNLSSLELGDSALYFCASSETSGLGQPQHFGDGTRLSIL.

The gene calls are TRBV5-1 and TRBJ2-5; perhaps TRBD1 as D (5 bases). CDR3 length: 16 amino acids. Germline loops: CDR1 SGHRS, CDR2 YFSETQ. V dropped 4 bases and J dropped 3 bases, with 19 bases sitting between them. Written as DNA, the CDR3 is TGCGCCAGCAGCCAAATAGACAGCCTATCTAAAGAGACCCAGTACTTC. Amino acids: CASSQIDSLSKETQYF.

V is TRBV5-1 and J is TRBJ1-6; D perhaps matches TRBD1 (5 bases). The CDR3 runs to 14 residues. Trimming took 5 bases from V and 5 from J, leaving 11 bases between them. Germline V gene data show CDR1 as SGHRS and CDR2 as YFSETQ. The CDR3 reads CASRQAGDNSPLHF. CDR3 in DNA: TGCGCCAGCAGACAGGCCGGGGATAATTCACCCCTCCACTTT. Filled out from reference TRBV5-1 and TRBJ1-6, the complete variable domain reads KAGVTQTPRYLIKTRGQQVTLSCSPISGHRSVSWYQQTPGQGLQFLFEYFSETQRNKGNFPGRFSGRQFSNSRSEMNVSTLELGDSALYLCASRQAGDNSPLHFGNGTRLTVT.

The genes are TRBV6-6 and TRBJ1-4; 9 bases match TRBD1. Losses at the gene ends were 9 bases for V and 3 bases for J; bases not matched to a gene: 2. Per germline, CDR1 MNHNY and CDR2 SVGAGI (reference sequence). This CDR3 is built from 13 residues. CDR3 amino acids: CASGDRANEKLFF. CDR3 nucleotide sequence: TGTGCCAGTGGGGACAGGGCTAATGAAAAACTGTTTTTT.

The chain links TRBV5-1 to TRBJ2-7, with 7 bases matching TRBD1. This CDR3 has 16 amino acids. Germline CDR1 SGHRS, CDR2 YFSETQ. Trimming took 2 bases from V and 4 from J; bases not matched to a gene: 12. This chain's CDR3 is CASSLEQGPGGYEQYF. The CDR3 bases are TGCGCCAGCAGCTTAGAACAGGGGCCTGGTGGTTACGAGCAGTACTTC.

CDR3 loop: CASSTEGVPSGYTF. CDR3 nucleotide sequence: TGTGCCAGCAGCACTGAAGGGGTGCCATCGGGCTACACCTTC. The rearrangement uses TRBV28 and TRBJ1-2; D is possibly TRBD1 (5 bases). The length of the CDR3 is 14 residues. Germline-derived CDR1 and CDR2 are MDHEN and SYDVKM. Trimming stripped 6 bases from V and 8 bases from J, with 19 bases between.

J is TRBJ2-3 and V is TRBV7-2, with a weak D call TRBD2 (6 bases). Germline V gene lookup returns CDR1 SGHTA and CDR2 FQGNSA. V lost 1 base and J lost 4, with 9 bases in between. The CDR3 is made up of 14 amino acids. The CDR3: CASSLGPSADTQYF. In DNA form, the CDR3 reads TGTGCCAGCAGCTTAGGTCCTAGCGCAGATACGCAGTATTTT. The full variable domain, with the rest looked up from reference TRBV7-2 and TRBJ2-3, is GAGVSQSPSNKVTEKGKDVELRCDPISGHTALYWYRQSLGQGLEFLIYFQGNSAPDKSGLPSDRFSAERTGGSVSTLTIQRTQQEDSAVYLCASSLGPSADTQYFGPGTRLTVL.

The chain joins TRBV6-5 to TRBJ2-5; TRBD2 matches at 7 bases. Germline CDR1 is MNHEY and CDR2 is SVGAGI. The ends lost 6 bases at V and 1 base at J; junction bases unmatched: 5. The CDR3 spans 14 residues. DNA for the CDR3: TGTGCCAGCAGCTTAGCGGGTGGCCAAGAGACCCAGTACTTC. It encodes CASSLAGGQETQYF.

This sequence joins TRBV10-1 and TRBJ2-2; D not resolved. Looked up from germline, CDR1 is WNHNN and CDR2 is SYGVQD (reference sequence). The CDR3 contains 17 residues. V lost 0 bases, J lost 4 bases, and 15 bases lay in between. The DNA of the CDR3 is TGCGCCAGCAGTGAGTCGAAACAGACCGCCGGCACCGGGGAGCTGTTTTTT. Encoded protein: CASSESKQTAGTGELFF.

V gene TRBV7-8 combines with J gene TRBJ1-2; the match to TRBD1 covers 10 bases. Trimming at V came to 5 bases and at J to 7 bases, leaving 10 bases not matched to a gene. From germline, CDR1 is SGHVS and CDR2 FQNEAQ. This CDR3 is 15 amino acids long. CDR3 loop: CASSPTGQGVFGYTF. CDR3 nucleotide sequence: TGTGCCAGCAGCCCCACCGGACAGGGGGTCTTTGGCTACACCTTC.

This rearrangement joins TRBV5-1 to TRBJ1-2; D remains unclear. The CDR3 loop spans 14 amino acids. Germline V gene data show CDR1 as SGHRS and CDR2 as YFSETQ. Trimming took off 4 bases at V and 8 bases at J, with 18 bases between the two ends. CDR3 sequence reads: CASSQTASLLGYTF. CDR3 DNA sequence: TGCGCCAGCAGCCAAACAGCTAGTCTCCTCGGCTACACCTTC.

CDR3 coding DNA: TGTGCCAGTCGAGGAGGGACTAGCGGGGGTTTAAGCTCCTACAATGAGCAGTTCTTC. Its translation is CASRGGTSGGLSSYNEQFF. This chain links TRBV27 with TRBJ2-1; TRBD2 matches 14 bases. J was trimmed by 0 bases and V by 9 bases; bases with no gene match: 13. Looked up from germline, CDR1 is MNHEY and CDR2 is SMNVEV (reference sequence). The CDR3 loop spans 19 amino acids.

DNA for the CDR3: TGTGCCAGCTCACTGGGGACAGGGGGCGCTCGGACCGGGGAGCTGTTTTTT. Its translation is CASSLGTGGARTGELFF. This chain uses TRBV18 with TRBJ2-2; 12 bases align to TRBD1. The CDR3 spans 17 residues. CDR1 and CDR2 (germline): KGHSH, LQKENI. V dropped 4 bases and J dropped 5; count of bases not matched to a gene: 8.

The chain has TRBV11-1 and TRBJ2-7; 14 bases line up with TRBD2. The CDR3 consists of 14 residues. Trimming took 8 bases from V and 7 from J; bases not matched to a gene: 7. Germline loops: CDR1 SGHAT, CDR2 FQDESV (reference sequence). CDR3 nucleotides: TGTGCCAGCTCGGGACTAGCGGGAGTTGGTGAGCAGTACTTC. It encodes CASSGLAGVGEQYF. Full variable domain (missing parts from reference TRBV11-1 and TRBJ2-7): EAEVAQSPRYKITEKSQAVAFWCDPISGHATLYWYRQILGQGPELLVQFQDESVVDDSQLPKDRFSAERLKGVDSTLKIQPAELGDSAMYLCASSGLAGVGEQYFGPGTRLTVT.

This clone appeared a single time. The rearrangement uses TRBV19 and TRBJ1-6; D unresolved. The CDR3 covers 12 residues. Trimming pared 9 bases from V and 4 bases from J, leaving 7 bases between. Germline values: CDR1 LNHDA, CDR2 SQIVND (reference sequence). CDR3: CASSPYNSPLHF. Here the CDR3 DNA reads TGTGCCAGCAGCCCTTATAATTCACCCCTCCACTTT.

The chain combines TRBV30 with TRBJ1-2; TRBD1 matches 9 bases. V shed 0 bases and J 5 bases; nucleotides not matched to a gene: 7. This CDR3 has 15 amino acids. Germline assignment: CDR1 GTSNPN and CDR2 SVGIG (reference sequence). The CDR3: CAWSVWGQGTYGYTF. DNA for the CDR3: TGTGCCTGGAGTGTTTGGGGACAGGGTACTTATGGCTACACCTTC.

The chain is built from TRBV25-1 and TRBJ2-1, with D unresolved. CDR1 is MGHDK and CDR2 is SYGVNS in the germline V gene. The CDR3 contains 13 residues. Trimming left V 2 bases short and J 8 bases short, with 10 bases between. The DNA of the CDR3 is TGTGCCAGCAGTGAAAAGGTGGGTTATGAGCAGTTCTTC. This encodes CASSEKVGYEQFF.

This chain connects TRBV24-1 to TRBJ2-2; no reliable D call. The CDR3 contains 13 residues. Trimming took off 7 bases at V and 6 bases at J, with 11 bases between the two ends. CDR1 and CDR2 from the germline V gene are KGHDR and SFDVKD. In nucleotides, the CDR3 is TGTGCCACCAGCCTAGGGTGGGCCGGGGAGCTGTTTTTT. The encoded protein is CATSLGWAGELFF.

V usage is TRBV5-1 and J usage is TRBJ2-1, with 9 bases lining up with TRBD1. Trimming removed 4 bases from V and 7 bases from J; junction bases left unmatched: 9. In germline, CDR1 is SGHRS, CDR2 YFSETQ. The CDR3 is made up of 15 amino acids. CDR3 amino acids: CASSQFGQGKNEQFF. The CDR3 DNA reads TGCGCCAGCAGCCAATTCGGACAGGGGAAGAATGAGCAGTTCTTC.

The rearrangement joins TRBV2 to TRBJ1-5, with 9 bases lining up with TRBD1. This CDR3 has 17 amino acids. Germline V CDR1 and CDR2: SNHLY, FYNNEI. After removal of 8 bases from V and 2 bases from J, the junction contained 13 bases not matched to a gene. CDR3 coding DNA: TGTGCCAGCGGCTCGGGACAGGGCAATCCTGGCAATCAGCCCCAGCATTTT. It is translated as CASGSGQGNPGNQPQHF.

Concerning this clone itself: Other DNA sequences from this sample encode an identical CDR3 as well. The J gene is TRBJ1-2, the V gene TRBV19, with a tentative D call TRBD1 (6 bases). Germline CDR1 and CDR2: LNHDA and SQIVND (reference sequence). With 6 bases removed from V and 5 bases from J, the gap between germline ends came to 13 bases. The CDR3 consists of 13 residues. DNA for the CDR3: TGTGCCAGTAGAACAGGGTCTGGATATGGCTACACCTTC. It specifies CASRTGSGYGYTF.

The chain carries TRBV6-5 and TRBJ1-2; no firm D call. Germline assignment: CDR1 MNHEY and CDR2 SVGAGI. The V end lost 0 bases, the J end lost 4 bases, and 9 bases lay between the germline ends. This CDR3 is built from 14 residues. Written as DNA, the CDR3 is TGTGCCAGCAGTTACTCGGATCAGCCCTATGGCTACACCTTC. As protein: CASSYSDQPYGYTF.

The chain has TRBV6-5 and TRBJ1-2; no clear D gene. With 8 bases removed from V and 4 bases from J, the gap between germline ends came to 8 bases. There are 11 residues in the CDR3. Looked up from germline, CDR1 is MNHEY and CDR2 is SVGAGI. CDR3 nucleotides: TGTGCCAGCCGGCGCGCCTATGGCTACACCTTC. Amino acids: CASRRAYGYTF.

The chain uses TRBV3-1 (or the pseudogene TRBV3-2) and TRBJ2-6; D may be TRBD2 (5 bases). V was shortened by 6 bases and J by 4 bases, with 13 bases between the two germline ends. Germline V gene lookup returns CDR1 LGHDT and CDR2 YNNKEL (reference sequence). This CDR3 is 15 amino acids long. The CDR3 DNA is TGTGCCAGCAGGCACCACGGAGGAGGGGCCAACGTCCTGACTTTC. Translated: CASRHHGGGANVLTF.

This sequence joins TRBV6-5 and TRBJ2-1; 8 bases match TRBD1. From germline, CDR1 is MNHEY and CDR2 SVGAGI. The CDR3 runs to 15 residues. Germline trimming cut 2 bases from V and 8 bases from J; bases unmatched to any gene: 8. This CDR3 is CASSYPGGAVYEQFF. CDR3 in DNA: TGTGCCAGCAGTTACCCAGGGGGCGCAGTCTATGAGCAGTTCTTC.

J is TRBJ2-6 and V is TRBV28; 7 bases align to TRBD1. The V segment lost 6 bases and the J segment 0 bases; nucleotides outside the gene matches: 2. The CDR3 totals 15 residues. Germline V gives CDR1 MDHEN, CDR2 SYDVKM. CDR3 amino acids: CASSRDSSGANVLTF. The DNA of the CDR3 is TGTGCCAGCAGCAGGGACAGCTCTGGGGCCAACGTCCTGACTTTC. Together with reference TRBV28 and TRBJ2-6, the CDR3 gives the full variable domain: DVKVTQSSRYLVKRTGEKVFLECVQDMDHENMFWYRQDPGLGLRLIYFSYDVKMKEKGDIPEGYSVSREKKERFSLILESASTNQTSMYLCASSRDSSGANVLTFGAGSRLTVL.